This entry concerns a single T cell receptor (beta chain). The antigen is unknown. These data come from a study of PD-1 blockade in classical Hodgkin lymphoma. Study-wide results and caveats: According to reports, newly diagnosed patients had lower baseline TCR diversity than healthy donors, and relapsed/refractory patients had lower baseline TCR diversity still. CD4+ TCR diversity rose significantly by C4D1, and CD8+ TCR diversity did not. Patients who began taking nivolumab under 1 year after ASCT were left out.

The protocol was immunoSEQ multiplex PCR, while the TCRdb copy is restricted to in-frame clones and leaves out a portion. The sample yields under 110,000 clones, 80% to 90% seen once. The CDR3 length is 16 residues. Brentuximab vedotin exposure varied, and every patient relapsed after autologous stem cell transplantation. When best responses were assessed, they were complete response, partial response or progressive disease. The chain uses TRBV12-1 and TRBJ2-2; TRBD2 is taken as the D call from the table, unchecked against the DNA. TRBV12-1 is shown as a pseudogene. The sequenced sample was peripheral blood mononuclear cells (PBMCs), obtained before the second cycle of nivolumab. The TCR comes from a human donor with classical Hodgkin lymphoma. The CDR3 is CASSPFSGGDTGELFF. The CDR3 DNA sequence: TGTGCCAGCAGTCCCTTTAGCGGGGGAGATACCGGGGAGCTGTTTTTT.